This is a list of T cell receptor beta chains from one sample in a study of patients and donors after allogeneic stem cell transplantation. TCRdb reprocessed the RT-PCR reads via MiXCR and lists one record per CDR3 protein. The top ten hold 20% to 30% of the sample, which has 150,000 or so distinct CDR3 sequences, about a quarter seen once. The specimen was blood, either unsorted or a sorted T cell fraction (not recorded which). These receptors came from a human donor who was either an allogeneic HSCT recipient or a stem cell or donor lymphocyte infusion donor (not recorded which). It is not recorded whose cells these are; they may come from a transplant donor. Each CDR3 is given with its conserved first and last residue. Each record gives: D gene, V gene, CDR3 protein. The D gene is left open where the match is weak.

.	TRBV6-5	CASSYLTNPGHEQYF
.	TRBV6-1	CASSEGGISYEQYF
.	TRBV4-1	CASSQVGTGGNTIYF
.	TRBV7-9	CASSHPGREEIGKAFF
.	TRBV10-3	CAISVEGRVGTEAFF
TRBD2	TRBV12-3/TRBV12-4	CASSTSGSGYEQYF
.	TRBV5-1	CASSLAGPRNTGELFF
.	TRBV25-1	CASSEFSPDSSYEQYF
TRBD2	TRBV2	CASTPAGNGRRQYF
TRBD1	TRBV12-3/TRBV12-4	CAISVRDREEKLFF
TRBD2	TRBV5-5	CASSLALAGAEQYF
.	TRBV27	CASSLQRGLPPLHF
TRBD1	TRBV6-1	CASSVRDSSYEQYF
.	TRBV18	CASSPKPAASWETQYF
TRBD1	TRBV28	CASTLGTGRTEAFF
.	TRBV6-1	CASTRSHEGNQPQHF
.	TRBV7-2	CASSLLGSGVTDTQYF
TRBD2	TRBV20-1	CSASGLAGVYEQYF
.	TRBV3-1	CASSPLYAGSQETQYF
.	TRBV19	CATRRAGTYEQYF
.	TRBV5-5	CASSMEPLGPGELFF
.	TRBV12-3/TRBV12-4	CASSLGGPSTEAFF
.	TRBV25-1	CASSESIHPGNPSYEQYF
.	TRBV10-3	CAISYRLSNQPQHF
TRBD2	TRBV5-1	CASTGRGNYNEQFF
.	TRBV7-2	CASSLVVPDQPQHF
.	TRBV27	CASSLGGTQYF
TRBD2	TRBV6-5	CASRETGRHEQYF
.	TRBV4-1	CASSQGTIGGNQPQHF
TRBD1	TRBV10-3	CAIRGQEGTDTQYF
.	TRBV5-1	CASSPIGTGELFF
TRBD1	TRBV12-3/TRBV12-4	CASSLRTGDSLHF
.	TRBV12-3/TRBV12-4	CASSPTRLNQPQHF
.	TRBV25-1	CASSGRRTVNQETQYF
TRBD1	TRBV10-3	CAISESLMNDRAITGELFF
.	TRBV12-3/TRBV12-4	CASSPTLDGQYF
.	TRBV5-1	CASSGFRPPGNTGELFF
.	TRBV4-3	CASSQGSRSAEAFF
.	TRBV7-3	CASSPVVGYTGELFF